The 11 T cell receptor beta chains below all came from one sample that was sequenced in a study of T cell repertoires and HLA-DP antigens. For these receptors, no antigen is known. Method: immunoSEQ multiplex PCR; TCRdb's copy keeps in-frame clones and lacks some. Of approximately 86,000 clones in the sample, approximately 89% were seen once. Sequencing used CD4+ T cells from PBMCs. The receptors derive from a man in his forties or fifties in good health and CMV-seronegative.

The chain recombines TRBV5-8 with TRBJ2-1; D gene ambiguous. This CDR3 comprises 12 residues. V was trimmed by 4 bases and J by 15 bases, leaving 17 bases between them. CDR1 is SGHTS, CDR2 YDEGEE, per germline. CDR3 in amino acids: CASSVPGPSGFF. CDR3 nucleotide sequence: TGTGCCAGCAGCGTACCCGGACCCTCCGGGTTCTTC.

This clone has only a few counts. The chain couples TRBV7-2 to TRBJ1-6, with 8 bases identical to TRBD1. The junction had 7 bases not matched to a gene; V was cut back by 2 bases and J by 7 bases. Germline-derived CDR1 and CDR2 are SGHTA and FQGNSA. This CDR3 comprises 16 residues. As DNA, the CDR3 is TGTGCCAGCAGCTTATTGGCAGGGGGCGCGAATTCACCCCTCCACTTT. Translation: CASSLLAGGANSPLHF.

The gene calls are TRBV5-1 and TRBJ2-1, with 10 bases identical to TRBD2. Germline values: CDR1 SGHRS, CDR2 YFSETQ. The J segment lost 8 bases and the V segment lost 4 bases, leaving 9 bases of the junction unmatched. The CDR3 is made up of 15 amino acids. The CDR3 reads CASSLLAGVAHEQFF. The CDR3 coding sequence is TGCGCCAGCAGCCTGCTAGCGGGGGTTGCGCATGAGCAGTTCTTC.

The V and J genes are TRBV7-8 and TRBJ1-2; D is undetermined. Germline V gene data show CDR1 as SGHVS and CDR2 as FQNEAQ. V lost 6 bases, J lost 8 bases, and 13 bases lay in between. There are 12 residues in the CDR3. In DNA, the CDR3 is TGTGCCAGCAGAGACCCTCTCCTCGGCTACACCTTC. It yields the protein CASRDPLLGYTF.

The chain recombines TRBV6-5 with TRBJ2-3; TRBD2 agrees at 11 bases. Trimming cost V 2 bases and J 6 bases; bases outside gene matches: 7. The CDR3 sequence is 16 residues long. Germline V lookup: CDR1 MNHEY, CDR2 SVGAGI. The CDR3 DNA follows: TGTGCCAGCAGTTACATGGGAACTAGCGGGGGCGATACGCAGTATTTT. Residues: CASSYMGTSGGDTQYF.

The J gene is TRBJ2-7, the V gene TRBV6-5, with 7 nucleotides matching TRBD1. The V segment lost 0 bases and the J segment 6 bases; nucleotides outside the gene matches: 5. The V gene's germline CDR1 is MNHEY and CDR2 SVGAGI. The CDR3 has 14 amino acids. The DNA for the CDR3 is TGTGCCAGCAGTTACTCGGGCAGGGGGAGCGAGCAGTACTTC. As protein: CASSYSGRGSEQYF.

The chain couples TRBV14 to TRBJ2-7, with TRBD1 matching 11 bases. Germline trimming cut 3 bases from V and 4 bases from J; bases unmatched to any gene: 14. This CDR3 spans 18 amino acids. Germline V gene sequence: CDR1 SGHDN, CDR2 FVKESK. The CDR3 sequence is CASSHPTRTGGAVYEQYF. In nucleotides, the CDR3 is TGTGCCAGCAGCCATCCTACGCGGACAGGGGGCGCGGTATACGAGCAGTACTTC.

The chain has TRBV6-5 and TRBJ2-1; 7 bases match TRBD1. CDR3 size: 15 residues. V gave up 6 bases and J gave up 7 bases; unmatched junction bases: 12. Germline CDR1 is MNHEY and CDR2 is SVGAGI. The CDR3 sequence: CASSRDRAFSNEQFF. The CDR3, as DNA: TGTGCCAGCAGCCGAGACAGGGCATTCTCTAATGAGCAGTTCTTC.

The chain has TRBV7-6 and TRBJ1-5; no reliable D call. The V end lost 3 bases, the J end lost 7 bases, and 7 bases lay between the germline ends. This CDR3 region has 12 residues. Per the germline V gene, CDR1 is SGHVS and CDR2 is FNYEAQ. The CDR3 spells CASSFSGQPQHF. The CDR3, as DNA: TGTGCCAGCAGCTTTAGCGGGCAGCCCCAGCATTTT.

Details on this clone: The junction shows a germline mismatch at one end, possibly a read error. V gene TRBV6-5 combines with J gene TRBJ1-1, with 7 positions matching TRBD1. The germline V gene encodes CDR1 MNHEY and CDR2 SVGAGI. The CDR3 has 16 amino acids. The CDR3 nucleotides are TGTGCCAGCAGTTACGTAACAGGGGCGGGGAACGCTGAAGCTTTCTTT. Its protein is CASSYVTGAGNAEAFF.

The CDR3 coding sequence is TGTGCCAGAAGCCGACAGGGCATTGTCTACGAGCAGTACTTC. Translated, it gives CARSRQGIVYEQYF. The genes are TRBV5-3 and TRBJ2-7, with 7 nucleotides matching TRBD1. TRBV5-3 is given ORF status, its function remaining uncertain. V gave up 4 bases and J gave up 3 bases; unmatched junction bases: 7. The CDR3 is made up of 14 amino acids.